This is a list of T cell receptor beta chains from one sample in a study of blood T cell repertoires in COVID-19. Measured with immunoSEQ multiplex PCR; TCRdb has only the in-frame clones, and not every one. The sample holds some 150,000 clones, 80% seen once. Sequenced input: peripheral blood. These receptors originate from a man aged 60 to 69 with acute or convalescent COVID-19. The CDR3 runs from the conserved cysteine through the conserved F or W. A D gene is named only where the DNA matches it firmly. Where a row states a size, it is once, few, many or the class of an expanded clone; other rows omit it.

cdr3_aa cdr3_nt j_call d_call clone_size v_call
CASSEAPGRGETQYF TGTGCCAGCAGTGAAGCTCCAGGCAGGGGAGAGACCCAGTACTTC TRBJ2-5 . . TRBV6-1
CASSYSLAGGPTRYNEQFF TGTGCCAGCAGTTACTCACTAGCGGGGGGCCCTACGAGGTACAATGAGCAGTTCTTC TRBJ2-1 TRBD2 . TRBV6-2/TRBV6-3
CASARPRPTDTQYF TGTGCCAGCGCTCGTCCGAGGCCCACAGATACGCAGTATTTT TRBJ2-3 . once TRBV7-6
CATSTPQDRGPYNEQFF TGTGCCACCAGCACCCCGCAAGACAGGGGCCCCTACAATGAGCAGTTCTTC TRBJ2-1 TRBD1 . TRBV15
CASSLGRTWGQNTEAFF TGTGCCAGCAGTTTAGGCCGGACCTGGGGACAGAACACTGAAGCTTTCTTT TRBJ1-1 . . TRBV27
CASSQDIAGGQVDTQYF TGCGCCAGCAGCCAAGATATAGCGGGGGGGCAAGTAGATACGCAGTATTTT TRBJ2-3 TRBD2 once TRBV4-3
CASSGPLGHEQFF TGTGCCAGCAGTGGACCTCTGGGGCATGAGCAGTTCTTC TRBJ2-1 . . TRBV12-3/TRBV12-4
CASSRDRFSSYEQYF TGTGCCAGCAGCCGGGACAGGTTTAGCTCCTACGAGCAGTACTTC TRBJ2-7 TRBD1 . TRBV3-1/TRBV3-2
CASRLSNTNEQFF TGTGCCAGCAGACTCTCCAATACCAATGAGCAGTTCTTC TRBJ2-1 . . TRBV27
CAIGGWKTKNIQYF TGTGCCATCGGCGGCTGGAAAACCAAAAACATTCAGTACTTC TRBJ2-4 . . TRBV7-9
CASSTTGGYGYTF TGTGCCAGCAGTACGACAGGGGGCTATGGCTACACCTTC TRBJ1-2 TRBD1 . TRBV6-5
CASGLDRGVQFF TGTGCTAGTGGTCTGGACAGGGGGGTGCAGTTCTTC TRBJ2-1 TRBD1 once TRBV12-5
CASSSQATYEQYF TGTGCCAGCAGCAGTCAGGCTACCTACGAGCAGTACTTC TRBJ2-7 . . TRBV7-2
CASTPADRGYNQPQHF TGTGCCAGTACCCCCGCCGACAGGGGGTACAATCAGCCCCAGCATTTT TRBJ1-5 TRBD1 . TRBV19
CASSPSRSGNTIYF TGTGCCAGTAGTCCAAGCCGCTCTGGAAACACCATATATTTT TRBJ1-3 . . TRBV19
CASRPGGAYEQYF TGTGCCAGTCGACCGGGGGGGGCCTACGAGCAGTACTTC TRBJ2-7 TRBD2 . TRBV6-6
CASSQAGTSYEQYF TGTGCCAGCAGCCAAGCCGGGACTTCCTACGAGCAGTACTTC TRBJ2-7 . . TRBV5-4
CASSLARTYEQYF TGTGCCAGCAGCTTAGCGCGCACCTACGAGCAGTACTTC TRBJ2-7 . once TRBV7-2
CATSRDFVANYGYTF TGTGCCACCAGCAGAGATTTTGTGGCCAACTATGGCTACACCTTC TRBJ1-2 . . TRBV15
CASSQDWRAGAYNEQFF TGCGCCAGCAGCCAAGATTGGCGGGCAGGGGCCTACAATGAGCAGTTCTTC TRBJ2-1 . . TRBV4-3
CASRRRGSTGELFF TGTGCCAGCAGACGGCGGGGTAGCACCGGGGAGCTGTTTTTT TRBJ2-2 . . TRBV6-6
CASNRDKTKNIQYF TGTGCCTCAAACAGGGATAAAACCAAAAACATTCAGTACTTC TRBJ2-4 . . TRBV19
CASPSGGSSSYNSPLHF TGCGCCAGCCCTTCGGGGGGCTCGAGCTCCTATAATTCACCCCTCCACTTT TRBJ1-6 . . TRBV10-1
CASSGTGGLGEKLFF TGTGCCAGCAGCGGGACAGGGGGTCTAGGGGAAAAACTGTTTTTT TRBJ1-4 TRBD1 many TRBV4-2
CASSQAGLGNEKLFF TGCGCCAGCAGCCAAGCGGGGTTAGGTAATGAAAAACTGTTTTTT TRBJ1-4 . . TRBV4-3
CASSRGQGTYGYTF TGTGCCAGCAGCCGAGGACAGGGCACTTATGGCTACACCTTC TRBJ1-2 TRBD1 . TRBV5-6
CASTTGTGNTIYF TGTGCCAGCACGACAGGGACTGGAAACACCATATATTTT TRBJ1-3 TRBD1 . TRBV27
CAVPRGASYEQYF TGTGCCGTCCCACGGGGGGCCTCCTACGAGCAGTACTTC TRBJ2-7 . once TRBV7-9